This TCR beta chain comes out of a study of radiotherapy plus CTLA-4 blockade in lung cancer. Study summary: Among enrolled patients, roughly 20% responded and less than 40% achieved disease control.

Using immunoSEQ multiplex PCR, the repertoire was profiled, and TCRdb retains in-frame clones only, with some absent. This sample has about 24,000 clones, with 60% to 85% found just once. This clone was found a few times. Its specificity is not known. General study points: Peripheral blood showed expansion of tumor-derived TCR clones after radiotherapy and ipilimumab. Dynamics of early blood T cell clones, together with interferon-beta, were reportedly the best predictors of response.

Participants had chemo-refractory metastatic non-small-cell lung cancer and were treated with focal radiation plus ipilimumab CTLA-4 blockade. Trimming left V 4 bases short and J 1 base short, with 15 bases between. This CDR3 has 15 residues. Germline CDR1 and CDR2: SGHNT and YYREEE (reference sequence). The gene calls are TRBV5-4 and TRBJ2-7; a possible D gene is TRBD1 (6 bases). The sequence was obtained from a human donor with non-small cell lung cancer whose response to radiotherapy plus ipilimumab could not be evaluated. The sample here was peripheral blood, taken from a patient treated with radiotherapy plus ipilimumab. The CDR3 coding sequence is TGTGCCAGCAGCCCTAACGACAGGTTTTCCTACGAGCAGTACTTC. Its protein is CASSPNDRFSYEQYF.